This TCR beta chain originates from a study of Graves' ophthalmopathy and Graves' hyperthyroidism. Trimming stripped 2 bases from V and 14 bases from J, with 19 bases between. The germline V gene has CDR1 SGHAT and CDR2 FQNNGV. The CDR3 sequence is 14 residues long. Transcripts of RNA were the source for amplifying TCR beta CDR3 regions. An initial RT-PCR round employing HTBI primers preceded a second-round multiplex PCR. TCRdb itself ran the multiplex PCR reads through MiXCR, one entry per CDR3 protein. The sample contains more than 1,000,000 distinct CDR3 sequences, approximately 35% of which appear only once.

The origin of this receptor is an adult man with Graves' hyperthyroidism. The rearrangement joins TRBV11-2 to TRBJ1-5; possible D gene TRBD1, 5 bases. Sequenced input: peripheral blood or thyroid tissue (not recorded which). The DNA for the CDR3 is TGTGCCAGCAGCTTAAGGTCCCAGCGGGGCCTCAAGCATTTT. It encodes CASSLRSQRGLKHF. The variable domain in full, with the rest retrieved from reference TRBV11-2 and TRBJ1-5, is EAGVAQSPRYKIIEKRQSVAFWCNPISGHATLYWYQQILGQGPKLLIQFQNNGVVDDSQLPKDRFSAERLKGVDSTLKIQPAKLEDSAVYLCASSLRSQRGLKHFGDGTRLSIL.